This T cell receptor beta chain came from a study of CD8 T cells in Susac syndrome. Study in general: At the time their blood was drawn, patients with Susac syndrome were either therapy-naive, on corticosteroids (with some of them also receiving intravenous immunoglobulin), or on intravenous immunoglobulin alone. General study points: In Susac patients, clonal expansion was not detected in CD4+ cells.

This CDR3 comprises 13 residues. Germline lookup yields CDR1 LNHDA and CDR2 SQIVND (reference sequence). Trimming took 6 bases from V and 0 from J, leaving 7 bases between them. The RNA input was 0.5 to 1 ug, and it was reverse transcribed with random hexamers. TCRdb reprocessed the immunoSEQ multiplex PCR reads via MiXCR and lists one record per CDR3 protein. The sample records 240,000 or so distinct CDR3 sequences, 90% to 96% being singletons. This clonotype was observed a few times. As yet, its antigen is unknown. The V gene is TRBV19, the J gene TRBJ2-3; no reliable D call. The sequenced sample was CD4+ T cells from PBMCs. This receptor was obtained from a human donor with Susac syndrome. The CDR3 coding sequence is TGTGCCAGTAGAGGTACTAGCACAGATACGCAGTATTTT. Translation gives CASRGTSTDTQYF.